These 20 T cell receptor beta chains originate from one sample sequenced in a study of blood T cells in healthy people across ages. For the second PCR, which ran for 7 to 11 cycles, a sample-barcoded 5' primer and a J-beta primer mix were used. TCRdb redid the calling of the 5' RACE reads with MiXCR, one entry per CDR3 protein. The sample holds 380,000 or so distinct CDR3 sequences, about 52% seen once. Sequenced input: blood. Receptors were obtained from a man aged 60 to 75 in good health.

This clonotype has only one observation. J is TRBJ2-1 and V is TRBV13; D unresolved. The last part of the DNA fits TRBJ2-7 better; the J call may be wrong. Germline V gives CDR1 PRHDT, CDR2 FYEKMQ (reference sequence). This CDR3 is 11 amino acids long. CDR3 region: CASSLIMGQYF. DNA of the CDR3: TGTGCCAGCAGCCTCATAATGGGGCAGTACTTC.

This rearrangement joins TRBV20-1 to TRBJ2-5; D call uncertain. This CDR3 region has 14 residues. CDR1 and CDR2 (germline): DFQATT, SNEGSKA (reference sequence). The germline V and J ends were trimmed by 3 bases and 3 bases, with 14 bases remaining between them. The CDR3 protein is CSARPPGREETQYF. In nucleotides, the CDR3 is TGCAGTGCTAGGCCCCCGGGTAGGGAAGAGACCCAGTACTTC.

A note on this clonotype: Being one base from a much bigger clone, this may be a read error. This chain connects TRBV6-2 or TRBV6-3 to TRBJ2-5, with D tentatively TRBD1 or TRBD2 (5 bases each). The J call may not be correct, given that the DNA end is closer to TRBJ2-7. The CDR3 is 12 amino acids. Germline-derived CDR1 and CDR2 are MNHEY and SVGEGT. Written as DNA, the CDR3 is TGTGCCAGCAGGAGGGACGGCTCCGAGCAGTACTTC. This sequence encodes CASRRDGSEQYF.

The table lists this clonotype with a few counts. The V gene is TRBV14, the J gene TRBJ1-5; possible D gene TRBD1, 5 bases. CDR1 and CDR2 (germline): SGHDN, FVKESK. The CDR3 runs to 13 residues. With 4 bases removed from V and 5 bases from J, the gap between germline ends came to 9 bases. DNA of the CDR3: TGTGCCAGCAGCCGCGGACACGATCAGCCCCAGCATTTT. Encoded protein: CASSRGHDQPQHF.

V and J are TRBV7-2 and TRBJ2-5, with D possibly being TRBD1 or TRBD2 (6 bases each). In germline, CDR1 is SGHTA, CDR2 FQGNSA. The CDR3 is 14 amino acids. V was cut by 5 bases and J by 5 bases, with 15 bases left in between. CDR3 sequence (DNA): TGTGCCAGCAGCGTAGGACCGGGGGCGGAGACCCAGTACTTC. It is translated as CASSVGPGAETQYF.

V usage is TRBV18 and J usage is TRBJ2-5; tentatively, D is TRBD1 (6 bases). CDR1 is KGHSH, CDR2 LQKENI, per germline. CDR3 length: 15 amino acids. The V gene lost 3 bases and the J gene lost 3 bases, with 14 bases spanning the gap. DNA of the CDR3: TGTGCCAGCTCACCTCGGACAGCGGAGGAAGAGACCCAGTACTTC. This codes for CASSPRTAEEETQYF.

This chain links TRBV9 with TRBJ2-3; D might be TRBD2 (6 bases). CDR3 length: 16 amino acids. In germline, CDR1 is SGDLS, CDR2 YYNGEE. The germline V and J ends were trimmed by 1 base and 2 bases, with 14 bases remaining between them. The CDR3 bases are TGTGCCAGCAGCGTAAGTGGGCCGGGGGACACAGATACGCAGTATTTT. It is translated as CASSVSGPGDTDTQYF. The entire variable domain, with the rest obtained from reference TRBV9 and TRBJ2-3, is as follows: DSGVTQTPKHLITATGQRVTLRCSPRSGDLSVYWYQQSLDQGLQFLIQYYNGEERAKGNILERFSAQQFPDLHSELNLSSLELGDSALYFCASSVSGPGDTDTQYFGPGTRLTVL.

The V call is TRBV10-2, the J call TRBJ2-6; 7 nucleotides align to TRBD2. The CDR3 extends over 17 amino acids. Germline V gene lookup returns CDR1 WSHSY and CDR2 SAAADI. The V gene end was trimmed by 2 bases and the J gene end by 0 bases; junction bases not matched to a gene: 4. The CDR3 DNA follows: TGCGCCAGCAGTGAGGTGGGGGGGGGCTCTGGGGCCAACGTCCTGACTTTC. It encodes CASSEVGGGSGANVLTF.

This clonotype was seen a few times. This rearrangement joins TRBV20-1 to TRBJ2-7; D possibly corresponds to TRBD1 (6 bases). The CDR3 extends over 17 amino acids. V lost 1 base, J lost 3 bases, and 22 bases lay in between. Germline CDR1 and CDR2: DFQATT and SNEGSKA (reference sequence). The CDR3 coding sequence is TGCAGTGCTAGAGGAAGGAGCCAGGACAGTTATGGCTACGAGCAGTACTTC. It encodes CSARGRSQDSYGYEQYF.

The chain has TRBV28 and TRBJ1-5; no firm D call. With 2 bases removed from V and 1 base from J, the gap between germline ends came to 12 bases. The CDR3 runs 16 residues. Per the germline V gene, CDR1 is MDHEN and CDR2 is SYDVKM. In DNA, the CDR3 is TGTGCCAGCAGTTTAAGGGCGAGTCAGAGCAATCAGCCCCAGCATTTT. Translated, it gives CASSLRASQSNQPQHF.

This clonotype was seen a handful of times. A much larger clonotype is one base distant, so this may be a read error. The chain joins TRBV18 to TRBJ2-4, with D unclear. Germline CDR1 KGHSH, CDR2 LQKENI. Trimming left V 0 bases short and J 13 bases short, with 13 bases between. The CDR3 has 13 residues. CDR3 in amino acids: CASSPPEFSKQYF. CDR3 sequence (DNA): TGTGCCAGCTCACCACCGGAATTTTCCAAGCAGTACTTC.

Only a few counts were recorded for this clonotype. The CDR3 protein is CASSKDRGGEQYF. The CDR3 nucleotides are TGTGCCAGCAGTAAGGACAGGGGCGGCGAGCAGTACTTC. The rearrangement links TRBV12-3 or TRBV12-4 to TRBJ2-7, with TRBD1 matching over 9 bases. The J segment lost 6 bases and the V segment lost 5 bases, leaving 5 bases of the junction unmatched. The CDR3 is 13 residues long.

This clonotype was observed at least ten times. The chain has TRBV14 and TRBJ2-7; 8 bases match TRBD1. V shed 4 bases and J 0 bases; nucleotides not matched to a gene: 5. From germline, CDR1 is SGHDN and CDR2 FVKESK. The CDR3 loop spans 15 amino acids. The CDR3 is CASSLGQGGSYEQYF. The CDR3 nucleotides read TGTGCCAGCAGCCTAGGACAGGGAGGCTCCTACGAGCAGTACTTC.

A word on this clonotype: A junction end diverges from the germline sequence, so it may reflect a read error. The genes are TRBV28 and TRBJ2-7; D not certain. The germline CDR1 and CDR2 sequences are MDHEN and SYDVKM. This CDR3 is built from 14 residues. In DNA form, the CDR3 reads TGTGCCAGCAGTTTGATAAAAACCAACTACGAGCAGTGCTTC. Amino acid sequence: CASSLIKTNYEQCF. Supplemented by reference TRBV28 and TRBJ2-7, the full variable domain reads DVKVTQSSRYLVKRTGEKVFLECVQDMDHENMFWYRQDPGLGLRLIYFSYDVKMKEKGDIPEGYSVSREKKERFSLILESASTNQTSMYLCASSLIKTNYEQCFGPGTRLTVT.

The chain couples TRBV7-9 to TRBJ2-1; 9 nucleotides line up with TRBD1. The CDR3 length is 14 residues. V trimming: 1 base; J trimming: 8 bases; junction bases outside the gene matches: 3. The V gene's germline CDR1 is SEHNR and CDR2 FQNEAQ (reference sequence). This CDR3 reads CASSLGTGVDEQFF. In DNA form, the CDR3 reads TGTGCCAGCAGCTTAGGGACAGGGGTCGATGAGCAGTTCTTC.

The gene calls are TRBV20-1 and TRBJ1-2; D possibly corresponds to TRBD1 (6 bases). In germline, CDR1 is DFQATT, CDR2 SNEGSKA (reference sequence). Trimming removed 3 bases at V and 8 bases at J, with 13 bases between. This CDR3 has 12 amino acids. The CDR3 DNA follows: TGCAGTGCTAGCCCCGGGGGCGGGGGCTACACCTTC. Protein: CSASPGGGGYTF.

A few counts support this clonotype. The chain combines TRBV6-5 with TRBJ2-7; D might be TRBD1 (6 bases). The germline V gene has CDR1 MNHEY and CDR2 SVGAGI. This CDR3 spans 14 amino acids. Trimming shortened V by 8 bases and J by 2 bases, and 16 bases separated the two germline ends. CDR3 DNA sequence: TGTGCCAGCCGCCCCGGGACACGGACCTACGAGCAGTACTTC. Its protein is CASRPGTRTYEQYF.

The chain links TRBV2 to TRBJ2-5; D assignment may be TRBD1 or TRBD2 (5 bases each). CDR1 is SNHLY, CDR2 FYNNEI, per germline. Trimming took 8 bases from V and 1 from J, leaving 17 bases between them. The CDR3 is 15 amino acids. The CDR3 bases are TGTGCCAGCTTTTTGGGGCGAGGGGCCCAAGAGACCCAGTACTTC. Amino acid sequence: CASFLGRGAQETQYF.

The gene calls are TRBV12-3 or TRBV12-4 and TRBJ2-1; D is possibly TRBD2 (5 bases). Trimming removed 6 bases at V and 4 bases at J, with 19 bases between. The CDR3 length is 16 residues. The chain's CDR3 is CASSAGGFSRYNEQFF. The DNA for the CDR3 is TGTGCCAGCAGCGCAGGAGGATTTTCCCGATACAATGAGCAGTTCTTC.

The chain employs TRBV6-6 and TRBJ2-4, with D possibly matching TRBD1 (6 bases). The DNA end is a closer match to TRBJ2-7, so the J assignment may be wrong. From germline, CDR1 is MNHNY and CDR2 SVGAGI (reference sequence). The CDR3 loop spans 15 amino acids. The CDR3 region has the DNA TGTGCCAGCAGGGCGGACAGCATAGGTTTCTCCGAGCAGTACTTC. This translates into CASRADSIGFSEQYF.